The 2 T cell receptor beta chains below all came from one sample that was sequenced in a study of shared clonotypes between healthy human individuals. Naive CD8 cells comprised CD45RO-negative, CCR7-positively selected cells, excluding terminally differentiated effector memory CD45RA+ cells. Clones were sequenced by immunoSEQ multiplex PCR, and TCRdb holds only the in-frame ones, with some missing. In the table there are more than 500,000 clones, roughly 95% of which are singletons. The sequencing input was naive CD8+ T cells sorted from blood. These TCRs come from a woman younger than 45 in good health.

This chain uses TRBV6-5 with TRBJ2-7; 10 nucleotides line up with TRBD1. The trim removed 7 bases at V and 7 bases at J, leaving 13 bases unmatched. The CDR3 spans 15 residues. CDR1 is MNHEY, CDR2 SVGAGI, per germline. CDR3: CASTPDGTGVEEQYF. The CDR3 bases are TGTGCCAGCACCCCCGATGGGACAGGGGTAGAAGAGCAGTACTTC.

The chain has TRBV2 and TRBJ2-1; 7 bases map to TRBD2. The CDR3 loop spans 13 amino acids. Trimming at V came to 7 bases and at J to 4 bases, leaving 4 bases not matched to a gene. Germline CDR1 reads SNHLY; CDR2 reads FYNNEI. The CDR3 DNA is TGTGCCAGCATAACGCGGGGGTACAATGAGCAGTTCTTC. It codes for CASITRGYNEQFF.